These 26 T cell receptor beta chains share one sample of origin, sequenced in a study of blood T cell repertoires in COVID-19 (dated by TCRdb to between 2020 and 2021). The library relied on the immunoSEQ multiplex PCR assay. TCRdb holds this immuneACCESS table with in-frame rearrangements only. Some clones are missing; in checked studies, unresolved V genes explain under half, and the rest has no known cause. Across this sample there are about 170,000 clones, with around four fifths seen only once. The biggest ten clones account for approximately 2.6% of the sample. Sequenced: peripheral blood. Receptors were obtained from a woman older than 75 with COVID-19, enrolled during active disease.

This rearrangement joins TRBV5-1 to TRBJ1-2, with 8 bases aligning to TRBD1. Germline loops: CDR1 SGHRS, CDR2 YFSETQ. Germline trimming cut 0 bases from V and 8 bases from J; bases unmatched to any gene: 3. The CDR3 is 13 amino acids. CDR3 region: CASSLGQGRGYTF. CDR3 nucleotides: TGCGCCAGCAGCTTGGGACAGGGGAGGGGCTACACCTTC.

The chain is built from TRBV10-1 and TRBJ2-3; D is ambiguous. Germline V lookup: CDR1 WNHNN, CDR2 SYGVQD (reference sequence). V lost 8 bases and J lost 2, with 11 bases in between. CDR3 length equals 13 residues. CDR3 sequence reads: CASSQVLTDTQYF. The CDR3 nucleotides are TGCGCCAGCTCCCAGGTCCTCACAGATACGCAGTATTTT.

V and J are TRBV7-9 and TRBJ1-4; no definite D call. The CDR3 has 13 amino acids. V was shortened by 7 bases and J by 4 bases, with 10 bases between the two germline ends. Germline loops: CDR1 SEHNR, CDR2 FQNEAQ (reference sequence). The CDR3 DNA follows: TGTGCCAGCAAAGAGCTGAATAATGAAAAACTGTTTTTT. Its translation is CASKELNNEKLFF. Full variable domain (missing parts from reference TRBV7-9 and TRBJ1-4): DTGVSQNPRHKITKRGQNVTFRCDPISEHNRLYWYRQTLGQGPEFLTYFQNEAQLEKSRLLSDRFSAERPKGSFSTLEIQRTEQGDSAMYLCASKELNNEKLFFGSGTQLSVL.

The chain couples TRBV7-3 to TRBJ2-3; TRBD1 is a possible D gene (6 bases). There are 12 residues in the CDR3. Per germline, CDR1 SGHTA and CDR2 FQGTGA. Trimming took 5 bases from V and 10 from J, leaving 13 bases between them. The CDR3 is CASSLLTGPQYF. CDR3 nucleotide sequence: TGTGCCAGCAGCCTTCTAACAGGGCCGCAGTATTTT.

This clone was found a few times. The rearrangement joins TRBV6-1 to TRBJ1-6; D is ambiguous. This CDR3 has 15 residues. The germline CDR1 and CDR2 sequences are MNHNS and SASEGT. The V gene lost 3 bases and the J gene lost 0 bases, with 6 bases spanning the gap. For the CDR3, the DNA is TGTGCCAGCAGTGACCGGAGCTCCTATAATTCACCCCTCCACTTT. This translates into CASSDRSSYNSPLHF.

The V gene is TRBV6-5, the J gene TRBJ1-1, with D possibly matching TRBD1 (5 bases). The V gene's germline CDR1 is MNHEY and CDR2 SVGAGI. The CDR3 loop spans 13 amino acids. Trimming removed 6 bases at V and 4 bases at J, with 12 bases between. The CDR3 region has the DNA TGTGCCAGCAGATCAGGGTTGAGCACTGAAGCTTTCTTT. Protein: CASRSGLSTEAFF.

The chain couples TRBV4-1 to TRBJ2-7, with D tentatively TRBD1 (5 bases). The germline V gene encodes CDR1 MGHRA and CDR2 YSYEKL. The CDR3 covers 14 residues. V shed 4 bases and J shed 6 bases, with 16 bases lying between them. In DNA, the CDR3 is TGCGCCAGCAGCCCGCGGACACAAGTTACCGAGCAGTACTTC. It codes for CASSPRTQVTEQYF.

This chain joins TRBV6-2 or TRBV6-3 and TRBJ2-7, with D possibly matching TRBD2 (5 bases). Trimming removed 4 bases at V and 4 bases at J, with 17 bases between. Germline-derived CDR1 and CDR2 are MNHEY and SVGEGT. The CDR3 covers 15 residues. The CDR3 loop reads CASSSLLLPGYEQYF. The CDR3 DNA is TGTGCCAGCAGTTCGCTTCTTCTACCGGGGTACGAGCAGTACTTC.

The CDR3 coding sequence is TGTGCCAGTACTAGCGGGGTAAAACAGTACTTC. Amino acid sequence: CASTSGVKQYF. V is TRBV2 and J is TRBJ2-7; TRBD2 matches at 10 bases. The J segment lost 10 bases and the V segment lost 9 bases, leaving 6 bases of the junction unmatched. The CDR3 totals 11 residues. Germline assignment: CDR1 SNHLY and CDR2 FYNNEI.

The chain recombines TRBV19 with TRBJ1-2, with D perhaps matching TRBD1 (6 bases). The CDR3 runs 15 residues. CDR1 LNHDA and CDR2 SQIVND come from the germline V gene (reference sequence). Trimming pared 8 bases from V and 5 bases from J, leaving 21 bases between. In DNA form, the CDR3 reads TGTGCCAGTGGGTCTCCGGGACACGGGTTTTATGGCTACACCTTC. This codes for CASGSPGHGFYGYTF.

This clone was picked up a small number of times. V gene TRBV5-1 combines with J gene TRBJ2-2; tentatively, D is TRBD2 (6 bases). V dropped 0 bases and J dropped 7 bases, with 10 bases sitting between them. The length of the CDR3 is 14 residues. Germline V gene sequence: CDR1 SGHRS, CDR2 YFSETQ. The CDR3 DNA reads TGCGCCAGCAGCTTGGAGGGGAGGAACGGGGAGCTGTTTTTT. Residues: CASSLEGRNGELFF.

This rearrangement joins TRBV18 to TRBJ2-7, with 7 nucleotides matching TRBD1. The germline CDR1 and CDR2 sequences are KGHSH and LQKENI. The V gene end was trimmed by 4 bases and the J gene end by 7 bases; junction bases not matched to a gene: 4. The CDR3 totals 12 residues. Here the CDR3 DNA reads TGTGCCAGCTCACGACAGGGATGGGAGCAGTACTTC. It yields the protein CASSRQGWEQYF. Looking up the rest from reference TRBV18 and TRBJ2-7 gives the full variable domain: NAGVMQNPRHLVRRRGQEARLRCSPMKGHSHVYWYRQLPEEGLKFMVYLQKENIIDESGMPKERFSAEFPKEGPSILRIQQVVRGDSAAYFCASSRQGWEQYFGPGTRLTVT.

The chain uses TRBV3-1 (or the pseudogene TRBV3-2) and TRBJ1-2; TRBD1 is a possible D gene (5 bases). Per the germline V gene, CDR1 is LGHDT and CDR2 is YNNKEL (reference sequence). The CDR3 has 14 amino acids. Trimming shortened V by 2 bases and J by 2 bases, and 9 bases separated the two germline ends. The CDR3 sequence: CASSQQDTNYGYTF. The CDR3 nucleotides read TGTGCCAGCAGCCAACAGGACACAAACTATGGCTACACCTTC.

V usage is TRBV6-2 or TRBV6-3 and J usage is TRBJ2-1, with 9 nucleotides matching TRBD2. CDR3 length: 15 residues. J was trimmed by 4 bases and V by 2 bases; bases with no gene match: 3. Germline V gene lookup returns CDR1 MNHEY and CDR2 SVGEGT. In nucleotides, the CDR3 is TGTGCCAGCAGTTACGCGGGGGGGCTATACAATGAGCAGTTCTTC. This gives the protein CASSYAGGLYNEQFF.

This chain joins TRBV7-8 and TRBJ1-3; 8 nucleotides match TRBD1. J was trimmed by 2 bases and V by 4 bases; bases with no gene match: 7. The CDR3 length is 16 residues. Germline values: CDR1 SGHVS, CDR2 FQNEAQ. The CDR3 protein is CASSSWTGRTGNTIYF. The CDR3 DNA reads TGTGCCAGCAGCTCTTGGACAGGGAGAACTGGAAACACCATATATTTT.

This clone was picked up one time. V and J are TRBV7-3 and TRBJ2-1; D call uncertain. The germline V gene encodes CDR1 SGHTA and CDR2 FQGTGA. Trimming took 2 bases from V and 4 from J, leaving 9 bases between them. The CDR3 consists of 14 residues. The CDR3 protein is CASSLRGGYNEQFF. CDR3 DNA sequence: TGTGCCAGCAGCTTACGAGGCGGATACAATGAGCAGTTCTTC.

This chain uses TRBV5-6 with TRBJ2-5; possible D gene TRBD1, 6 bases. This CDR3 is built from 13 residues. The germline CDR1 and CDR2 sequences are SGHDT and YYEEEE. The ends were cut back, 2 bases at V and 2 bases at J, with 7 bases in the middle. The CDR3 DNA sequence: TGTGCCAGCAGCTTTGGACAGCAAGAGACCCAGTACTTC. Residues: CASSFGQQETQYF. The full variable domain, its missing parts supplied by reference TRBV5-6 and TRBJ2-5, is DAGVTQSPTHLIKTRGQQVTLRCSPKSGHDTVSWYQQALGQGPQFIFQYYEEEERQRGNFPDRFSGHQFPNYSSELNVNALLLGDSALYLCASSFGQQETQYFGPGTRLLVL.

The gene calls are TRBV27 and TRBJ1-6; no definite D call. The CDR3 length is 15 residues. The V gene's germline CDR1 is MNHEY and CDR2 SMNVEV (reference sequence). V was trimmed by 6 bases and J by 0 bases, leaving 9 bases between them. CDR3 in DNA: TGTGCCAGCAGCAAAAGTAGCTCCTATAATTCACCCCTCCACTTT. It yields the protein CASSKSSSYNSPLHF.

The CDR3 sequence: CASSPLSGGGLGDTQYF. The CDR3 DNA is TGTGCCAGCAGCCCCCTTAGCGGGGGAGGGCTGGGAGATACGCAGTATTTT. V gene TRBV7-2 combines with J gene TRBJ2-3; TRBD2 matches 9 bases. The CDR3 sequence is 17 residues long. Per the germline V gene, CDR1 is SGHTA and CDR2 is FQGNSA. V lost 5 bases and J lost 5; bases outside the gene matches: 14.

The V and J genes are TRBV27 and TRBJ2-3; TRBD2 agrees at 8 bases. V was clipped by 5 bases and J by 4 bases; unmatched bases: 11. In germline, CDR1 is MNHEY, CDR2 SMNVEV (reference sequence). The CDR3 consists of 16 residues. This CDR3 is CASSPLSGGPPDTQYF. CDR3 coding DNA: TGTGCCAGCAGTCCTCTGTCGGGGGGGCCCCCAGATACGCAGTATTTT.

CDR3 region: CASSMRFLETQYF. DNA of the CDR3: TGTGCCAGTAGTATGAGATTCTTAGAGACCCAGTACTTC. V usage is TRBV19 and J usage is TRBJ2-5, with unresolved D. Germline lookup yields CDR1 LNHDA and CDR2 SQIVND (reference sequence). There are 13 residues in the CDR3. The ends were cut back, 3 bases at V and 4 bases at J, with 9 bases in the middle.

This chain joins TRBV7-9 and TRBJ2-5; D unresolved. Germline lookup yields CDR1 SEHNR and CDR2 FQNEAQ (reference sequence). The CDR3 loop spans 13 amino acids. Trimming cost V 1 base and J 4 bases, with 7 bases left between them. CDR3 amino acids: CASSLGSSETQYF. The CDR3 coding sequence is TGTGCCAGCAGCTTAGGTTCGTCAGAGACCCAGTACTTC. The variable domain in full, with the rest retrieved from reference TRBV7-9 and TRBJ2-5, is DTGVSQNPRHKITKRGQNVTFRCDPISEHNRLYWYRQTLGQGPEFLTYFQNEAQLEKSRLLSDRFSAERPKGSFSTLEIQRTEQGDSAMYLCASSLGSSETQYFGPGTRLLVL.

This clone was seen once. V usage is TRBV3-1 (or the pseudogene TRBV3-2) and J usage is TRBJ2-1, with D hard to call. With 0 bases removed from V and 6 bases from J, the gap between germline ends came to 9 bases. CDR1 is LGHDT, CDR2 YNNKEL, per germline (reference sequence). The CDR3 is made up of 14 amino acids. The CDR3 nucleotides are TGTGCCAGCAGCCAAGACTGGGCCGTCAATGAGCAGTTCTTC. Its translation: CASSQDWAVNEQFF.

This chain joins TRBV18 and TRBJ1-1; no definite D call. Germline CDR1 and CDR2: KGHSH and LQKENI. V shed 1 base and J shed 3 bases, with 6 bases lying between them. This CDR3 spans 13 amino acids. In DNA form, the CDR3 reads TGTGCCAGCTCACCACGCCAGTACACTGAAGCTTTCTTT. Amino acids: CASSPRQYTEAFF.

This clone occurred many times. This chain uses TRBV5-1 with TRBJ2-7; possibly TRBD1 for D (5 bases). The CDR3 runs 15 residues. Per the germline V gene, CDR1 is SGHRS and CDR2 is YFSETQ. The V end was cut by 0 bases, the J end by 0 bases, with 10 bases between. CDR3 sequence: CASSLAMGLSYEQYF. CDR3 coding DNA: TGCGCCAGCAGCTTGGCCATGGGGCTCTCCTACGAGCAGTACTTC.

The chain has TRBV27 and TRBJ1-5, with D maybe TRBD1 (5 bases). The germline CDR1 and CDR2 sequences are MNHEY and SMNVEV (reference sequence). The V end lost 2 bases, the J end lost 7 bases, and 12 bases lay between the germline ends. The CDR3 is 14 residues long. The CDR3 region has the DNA TGTGCCAGCAGTTTAGGGAGGGGCGGACAGCCCCAGCATTTT. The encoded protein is CASSLGRGGQPQHF.